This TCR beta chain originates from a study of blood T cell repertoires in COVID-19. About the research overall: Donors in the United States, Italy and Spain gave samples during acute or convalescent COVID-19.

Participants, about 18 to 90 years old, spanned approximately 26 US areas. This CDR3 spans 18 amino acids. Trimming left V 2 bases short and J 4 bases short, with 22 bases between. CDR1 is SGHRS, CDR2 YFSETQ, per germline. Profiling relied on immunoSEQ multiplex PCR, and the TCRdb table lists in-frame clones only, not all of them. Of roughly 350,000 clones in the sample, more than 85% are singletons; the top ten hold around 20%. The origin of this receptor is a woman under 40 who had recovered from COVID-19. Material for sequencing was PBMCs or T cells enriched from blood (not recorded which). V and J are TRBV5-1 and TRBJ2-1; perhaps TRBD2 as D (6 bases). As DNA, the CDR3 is TGCGCCAGCAGCTTCCTCCGCCAAACTAGCCAACGATACAATGAGCAGTTCTTC. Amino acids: CASSFLRQTSQRYNEQFF.